The 2 T cell receptor beta chains below come from one sample, sequenced in a study of T cells in tuberculosis. Sorting used thawed, overnight-rested PBMC stained with anti-CD3, a viability dye and GMM-loaded CD1B tetramer. C32 glucose monomycolate from Rhodococcus equi was loaded onto the CD1B tetramers. The protocol was immunoSEQ multiplex PCR, while the TCRdb copy is restricted to in-frame clones and leaves out a portion. Of about 59,000 clones listed, 80% to 85% are singletons. Sequenced: CD1b-GMM tetramer-negative cells sorted from PBMCs. Receptor source: an adult woman with latent tuberculosis.

This chain joins TRBV14 and TRBJ2-7; perhaps TRBD2 as D (6 bases). Germline V gene sequence: CDR1 SGHDN, CDR2 FVKESK. The V gene lost 1 base and the J gene lost 11 bases, with 15 bases spanning the gap. The CDR3 runs to 13 residues. As DNA, the CDR3 is TGTGCCAGCAGCCAAGGGCGGGGATTGAGGGAGTACTTC. Encoded protein: CASSQGRGLREYF.

The V and J genes are TRBV6-5 and TRBJ1-6, with D possibly matching TRBD1 (5 bases). Per the germline V gene, CDR1 is MNHEY and CDR2 is SVGAGI. V shed 6 bases and J shed 4 bases, with 13 bases lying between them. CDR3 length: 15 residues. The CDR3 spells CASSSQGGYNSPLHF. The CDR3 DNA sequence: TGTGCCAGCAGCTCGCAGGGAGGTTATAATTCACCCCTCCACTTT.